Shown below are 24 T cell receptor beta chains from a single sample sequenced in a study of T cell clonotyping in hematopoietic cell transplantation. Documented time point: recipient sample about 28 days before transplant, after cytoreduction. Generated by immunoSEQ multiplex PCR, the TCRdb table keeps only in-frame clones and is missing some. This table has tens of thousands of clones, just over 85% appearing once. Sequenced material: peripheral blood mononuclear cells, taken before stem cell transplant. Every receptor here comes from a man aged 55 to 69 with biphenotypic leukemia. Some clones in this sample may be carry-over from other donors' samples.

The V gene is TRBV11-1, the J gene TRBJ1-1; the D is unclear. V shed 2 bases and J shed 6 bases, with 7 bases lying between them. The CDR3 runs to 12 residues. Germline lookup yields CDR1 SGHAT and CDR2 FQDESV (reference sequence). The CDR3 loop reads CASSLPGAEAFF. CDR3 sequence (DNA): TGTGCCAGCAGCTTACCTGGTGCTGAAGCTTTCTTT.

The chain couples TRBV2 to TRBJ1-1; TRBD1 aligns across 7 bases. CDR1 is SNHLY and CDR2 is FYNNEI in the germline V gene. The length of the CDR3 is 16 residues. J gave up 0 bases and V 7 bases, and 11 bases lay outside the gene matches. CDR3 DNA sequence: TGTGCCAGCACCTTCGGGGCAGGGGGGCTGAACACTGAAGCTTTCTTT. This codes for CASTFGAGGLNTEAFF.

The chain couples TRBV28 to TRBJ1-5; D unresolved. The CDR3 totals 13 residues. The V end lost 6 bases, the J end lost 2 bases, and 8 bases lay between the germline ends. Germline values: CDR1 MDHEN, CDR2 SYDVKM. The CDR3 region has the DNA TGTGCCAGCAGCATACACGGCAATCAGCCCCAGCATTTT. Its protein is CASSIHGNQPQHF.

This chain connects TRBV5-1 to TRBJ2-2; 7 positions match TRBD1. The junction had 12 bases not matched to a gene; V was cut back by 4 bases and J by 6 bases. The germline gives CDR1 SGHRS, CDR2 YFSETQ. The CDR3 runs 16 residues. Here the CDR3 reads CASSPGQDFMPGELFF. Written as DNA, the CDR3 is TGCGCCAGCAGCCCCGGACAGGATTTTATGCCCGGGGAGCTGTTTTTT. The whole variable domain, remainder taken from reference TRBV5-1 and TRBJ2-2, is KAGVTQTPRYLIKTRGQQVTLSCSPISGHRSVSWYQQTPGQGLQFLFEYFSETQRNKGNFPGRFSGRQFSNSRSEMNVSTLELGDSALYLCASSPGQDFMPGELFFGEGSRLTVL.

V gene TRBV5-1 combines with J gene TRBJ1-1; no clear D. Deletions cut 2 bases from V and 3 bases from J, with 8 bases between. CDR3 length equals 13 residues. CDR1 is SGHRS, CDR2 YFSETQ, per germline. Here the CDR3 reads CASSFWRDTEAFF. In DNA, the CDR3 is TGCGCCAGCAGCTTTTGGCGTGACACTGAAGCTTTCTTT.

The rearrangement joins TRBV19 to TRBJ1-2, with 7 bases that match TRBD1. Germline V gene lookup returns CDR1 LNHDA and CDR2 SQIVND (reference sequence). The V gene end was trimmed by 5 bases and the J gene end by 5 bases; junction bases not matched to a gene: 11. There are 15 residues in the CDR3. CDR3 residues: CASSLGTGDPYGYTF. CDR3 nucleotides: TGTGCCAGTAGTCTAGGAACAGGGGACCCTTATGGCTACACCTTC.

Comment on this clone: At one end, the junction sequence differs from germline, possibly due to a read error. The chain employs TRBV6-1 and TRBJ1-5; D is uncertain. Per germline, CDR1 MNHNS and CDR2 SASEGT. This CDR3 spans 11 amino acids. The CDR3: CASSDTGPVAF. For the CDR3, the DNA is TGTGCCAGCAGTGATACGGGTCCCGTAGCATTT.

This chain links TRBV30 with TRBJ1-3, with D unclear. The V gene lost 2 bases and the J gene lost 0 bases, with 11 bases spanning the gap. CDR3 length: 15 residues. From germline, CDR1 is GTSNPN and CDR2 SVGIG (reference sequence). The CDR3 nucleotides are TGTGCCTGGAGTAGACTTGGGGTCTCTGGAAACACCATATATTTT. Its translation is CAWSRLGVSGNTIYF.

The chain recombines TRBV5-1 with TRBJ1-1; no clear D gene. This CDR3 has 15 residues. Trimming pared 4 bases from V and 6 bases from J, leaving 19 bases between. CDR1 is SGHRS, CDR2 YFSETQ, per germline. The CDR3 DNA is TGCGCCAGCAGCCCCTCCGCCGCGTTTGTGGCTGAAGCTTTCTTT. It encodes CASSPSAAFVAEAFF.

This chain links TRBV5-6 with TRBJ2-3; 7 bases line up with TRBD2. Germline CDR1 is SGHDT and CDR2 is YYEEEE. The CDR3 is 15 amino acids. The V gene end was trimmed by 4 bases and the J gene end by 4 bases; junction bases not matched to a gene: 9. The CDR3 spells CASSPALAASDTQYF. CDR3 nucleotides: TGTGCCAGCAGCCCCGCCCTAGCGGCTTCAGATACGCAGTATTTT.

The chain employs TRBV28 and TRBJ2-2, with D tentatively TRBD2 (6 bases). V lost 5 bases and J 7 bases, leaving 20 bases between the germline ends. The CDR3 consists of 16 residues. Per germline, CDR1 MDHEN and CDR2 SYDVKM. The CDR3 region has the DNA TGTGCCAGCAGTCTCTCCTCGGGGCTAGCGTTCGGGGAGCTGTTTTTT. This codes for CASSLSSGLAFGELFF.

The chain carries TRBV29-1 and TRBJ2-1; D could derive from TRBD1 or TRBD2 (5 bases each). The CDR3 covers 14 residues. CDR1 is SQVTM and CDR2 is ANQGSEA in the germline V gene. Trimming pared 4 bases from V and 0 bases from J, leaving 10 bases between. As DNA, the CDR3 is TGCAGCGTTGGAGGGGTTAGCTCCTACAATGAGCAGTTCTTC. Translated: CSVGGVSSYNEQFF.

This clone was detected only a few times. This chain connects TRBV18 to TRBJ2-5; D is undetermined. The length of the CDR3 is 13 residues. Trimming removed 6 bases at V and 2 bases at J, with 10 bases between. Germline CDR1 reads KGHSH; CDR2 reads LQKENI. The CDR3 protein is CASSQQQQETQYF. CDR3 coding DNA: TGTGCCAGCTCTCAGCAGCAACAAGAGACCCAGTACTTC.

This clone appeared once. The gene calls are TRBV30 and TRBJ1-4; D may be TRBD1 (5 bases). Germline V gene lookup returns CDR1 GTSNPN and CDR2 SVGIG (reference sequence). The CDR3 consists of 13 residues. Trimming took off 7 bases at V and 7 bases at J, with 16 bases between the two ends. The CDR3 region has the DNA TGTGCCTTTAACCGGGACCCGGGTGAAAAACTGTTTTTT. The encoded protein is CAFNRDPGEKLFF.

The chain uses TRBV28 and TRBJ2-5; possible D gene TRBD2, 5 bases. CDR1 MDHEN and CDR2 SYDVKM come from the germline V gene. The V and J ends lost 3 bases and 0 bases respectively, with 11 bases between them. The CDR3 runs 15 residues. The CDR3 region is CASSFGRGYQETQYF. CDR3 in DNA: TGTGCCAGCAGTTTCGGAAGAGGGTACCAAGAGACCCAGTACTTC.

This sequence joins TRBV6-5 and TRBJ1-1; no reliable D call. The germline V gene encodes CDR1 MNHEY and CDR2 SVGAGI. V lost 7 bases to trimming and J lost 6 bases, with 15 bases between them. This CDR3 region has 13 residues. CDR3 region: CASKEVAGAEAFF. Written as DNA, the CDR3 is TGTGCCAGCAAAGAGGTAGCGGGAGCTGAAGCTTTCTTT.

The chain uses TRBV18 and TRBJ2-3, with 10 positions matching TRBD2. CDR1 and CDR2 (germline): KGHSH, LQKENI. V shed 3 bases and J 4 bases; nucleotides not matched to a gene: 1. This CDR3 has 14 amino acids. CDR3 sequence (DNA): TGTGCCAGCTCACCTAGCGGGAGGCCAGATACGCAGTATTTT. Translating it yields CASSPSGRPDTQYF.

This sequence joins TRBV30 and TRBJ2-7, with a weak D call TRBD2 (5 bases). Germline V gene lookup returns CDR1 GTSNPN and CDR2 SVGIG (reference sequence). The CDR3 spans 12 residues. The V and J ends lost 2 bases and 4 bases respectively, with 9 bases between them. The CDR3 spells CAWSYSGYEQYF. The CDR3 nucleotides read TGTGCCTGGAGTTATTCGGGGTACGAGCAGTACTTC.

V and J are TRBV4-2 and TRBJ2-3; tentatively, D is TRBD2 (6 bases). This CDR3 spans 16 amino acids. The ends were cut back, 4 bases at V and 2 bases at J, with 16 bases in the middle. Germline V lookup: CDR1 LGHNA, CDR2 YNFKEQ. The CDR3 DNA is TGTGCCAGCAGCCGTGAAGGGGCTAGCGACACAGATACGCAGTATTTT. Encoded protein: CASSREGASDTDTQYF.

V is TRBV7-9 and J is TRBJ2-7, with a possible D match to TRBD1 (8 bases). The CDR3 loop spans 14 amino acids. Germline V gene data show CDR1 as SEHNR and CDR2 as FQNEAQ (reference sequence). Trimming removed 5 bases from V and 4 bases from J, with 15 bases in between. CDR3 protein: CASSDGQGGYEQYF. The CDR3, as DNA: TGTGCCAGCAGCGACGGACAGGGAGGGTACGAGCAGTACTTC.

A few counts support this clone. The chain carries TRBV4-1 and TRBJ2-1; 8 bases line up with TRBD1. Trimming removed 4 bases from V and 6 bases from J; junction bases left unmatched: 2. Per germline, CDR1 MGHRA and CDR2 YSYEKL. The length of the CDR3 is 13 residues. The CDR3 nucleotides are TGCGCCAGCAGCCTCGGACAGGGCAATGAGCAGTTCTTC. Its translation: CASSLGQGNEQFF.

The chain is built from TRBV19 and TRBJ2-7; a possible D gene is TRBD1 (6 bases). The CDR3 runs to 13 residues. Trimming took 5 bases from V and 3 from J, leaving 11 bases between them. Germline CDR1 LNHDA, CDR2 SQIVND (reference sequence). CDR3 sequence reads: CASSPSQGYEQYF. The CDR3 DNA is TGTGCCAGTAGTCCGTCACAGGGCTACGAGCAGTACTTC. Based on the CDR3 plus reference TRBV19 and TRBJ2-7, the full variable domain is DGGITQSPKYLFRKEGQNVTLSCEQNLNHDAMYWYRQDPGQGLRLIYYSQIVNDFQKGDIAEGYSVSREKKESFPLTVTSAQKNPTAFYLCASSPSQGYEQYFGPGTRLTVT.

This clone was observed once. The CDR3 is CAWSVRTGRSGANVLTF. DNA for the CDR3: TGTGCCTGGAGTGTAAGAACAGGGCGCTCTGGGGCCAACGTCCTGACTTTC. The chain uses TRBV30 and TRBJ2-6, with a possible D match to TRBD1 (6 bases). This CDR3 comprises 17 residues. The V end lost 0 bases, the J end lost 0 bases, and 12 bases lay between the germline ends. Germline V gene lookup returns CDR1 GTSNPN and CDR2 SVGIG (reference sequence).

This chain connects TRBV2 to TRBJ2-3; D gene uncertain. Germline V gives CDR1 SNHLY, CDR2 FYNNEI. This CDR3 region has 13 residues. Trimming took 7 bases from V and 2 from J, leaving 10 bases between them. This CDR3 is CASNGLFTDTQYF. DNA of the CDR3: TGTGCCAGCAACGGTTTATTCACAGATACGCAGTATTTT.